These 24 T cell receptor beta chains share one sample of origin, sequenced in a study of neurological immune-mediated disorders. From the 5' RACE reads, TCRdb called clonotypes with MiXCR, one entry per CDR3 protein. The sample has tens of thousands of distinct CDR3 sequences, about 4.9% seen once. Sequenced: PBMCs. The receptors were sampled from a man aged 25 to 40 with multiple sclerosis.

This clonotype was observed many times. The chain carries TRBV5-1 and TRBJ1-1; a weak D match, TRBD1 (5 bases). From germline, CDR1 is SGHRS and CDR2 YFSETQ. Trimming took 5 bases from V and 4 from J, leaving 18 bases between them. The CDR3 spans 15 residues. The CDR3, as DNA: TGCGCCAGCAGGCCGGGACTCGGGGGATTCACTGAAGCTTTCTTT. Protein sequence: CASRPGLGGFTEAFF.

Details on this clonotype: A much larger clone lies a single base off, so this may be a read error. The chain has TRBV24-1 and TRBJ2-3; D is unclear. Germline values: CDR1 KGHDR, CDR2 SFDVKD. This CDR3 comprises 14 residues. V lost 3 bases, J lost 2 bases, and 8 bases lay in between. As DNA, the CDR3 is TGTGCCACCAGTGATACCGGCCCCACAGATACGCAGTATTTT. This sequence encodes CATSDTGPTDTQYF.

This clonotype was recorded many times. The chain's CDR3 is CASSLTHRGGTDTQYF. In DNA, the CDR3 is TGCGCCAGCAGCTTGACCCACAGGGGAGGGACAGATACGCAGTATTTT. The chain couples TRBV5-1 to TRBJ2-3; possibly TRBD1 or TRBD2 for D (7 bases each). Trimming took 1 base from V and 3 from J, leaving 15 bases between them. Germline values: CDR1 SGHRS, CDR2 YFSETQ. CDR3 length equals 16 residues.

The CDR3 coding sequence is TGTGCCAGCAGCCGCCTTAGCTCTGGAAACACCATATATTTT. Protein product: CASSRLSSGNTIYF. The chain couples TRBV21-1 to TRBJ1-3. TRBV21-1 is reported as a pseudogene. This CDR3 is built from 14 residues.

In its sample, this clonotype was seen many times. The chain joins TRBV6-5 to TRBJ1-2, with 8 bases matching TRBD1. Germline CDR1 and CDR2: MNHEY and SVGAGI. The CDR3 is made up of 16 amino acids. Unmatched junction bases numbered 5, after V lost 0 bases and J lost 2 bases. CDR3: CASSYSRTGGNYGYTF. In DNA, the CDR3 is TGTGCCAGCAGTTACTCGAGAACAGGGGGGAACTATGGCTACACCTTC.

The genes are TRBV12-3 or TRBV12-4 and TRBJ1-1, with D possibly TRBD1 on 6 matching bases. V lost 4 bases and J lost 6, with 15 bases in between. This CDR3 has 14 amino acids. CDR3 sequence reads: CASSSQGRGSEAFF. The CDR3 coding sequence is TGTGCCAGCAGTTCACAGGGTCGAGGATCTGAAGCTTTCTTT.

This clonotype has at least ten counts. The chain recombines TRBV20-1 with TRBJ2-1; 10 bases agree with TRBD1. In germline, CDR1 is DFQATT, CDR2 SNEGSKA (reference sequence). V lost 1 base and J lost 0; bases outside the gene matches: 9. The CDR3 spans 18 residues. This CDR3 reads CSARVNRGQGSSYNEQFF. The CDR3 nucleotides read TGCAGTGCTAGAGTAAATCGGGGACAGGGGAGCTCCTACAATGAGCAGTTCTTC.

This clonotype was seen more than once but under ten times. A read error may produce the germline difference seen at one junction end. V is TRBV12-3 or TRBV12-4 and J is TRBJ1-5; D not resolved. This CDR3 comprises 14 residues. CDR3 DNA sequence: TGTGCCAGCAGCCACGGGGATAGCAATCAGCCCCAGAATTTT. Amino acid sequence: CASSHGDSNQPQNF.

This clonotype occurred many times. The V and J genes are TRBV11-2 and TRBJ2-7; TRBD1 is a possible D gene (5 bases). Germline V gene sequence: CDR1 SGHAT, CDR2 FQNNGV. V was cut by 5 bases and J by 3 bases, with 11 bases left in between. The length of the CDR3 is 13 residues. The CDR3 coding sequence is TGTGCCAGCAGCAAAAAGGGGTTCTACGAGCAGTACTTC. Translating gives CASSKKGFYEQYF.

This sequence joins TRBV20-1 and TRBJ2-5; D possibly corresponds to TRBD1 (5 bases). This CDR3 is 13 amino acids long. Germline V gene lookup returns CDR1 DFQATT and CDR2 SNEGSKA (reference sequence). V lost 0 bases and J lost 5, with 10 bases in between. The CDR3 is CSARDPPGETQYF. CDR3 in DNA: TGCAGTGCTAGAGATCCTCCAGGGGAGACCCAGTACTTC.

In DNA form, the CDR3 reads TGCGCCAGCAGCAGCCAGGGTCCGGGCACTGAAGCTTTCTTT. This translates into CASSSQGPGTEAFF. The chain is built from TRBV5-1 and TRBJ1-1, with D possibly TRBD1 on 5 matching bases. Germline CDR1 reads SGHRS; CDR2 reads YFSETQ. The CDR3 runs 14 residues. Trimming removed 4 bases from V and 4 bases from J, with 14 bases in between.

This clonotype was seen at least ten times. The chain is built from TRBV6-4 and TRBJ2-1, with D possibly TRBD1 on 6 matching bases. V shed 2 bases and J shed 0 bases, with 11 bases lying between them. Germline V CDR1 and CDR2: MRHNA, SNTAGT. This CDR3 contains 16 residues. This CDR3 is CASSDLLTGSYNEQFF. DNA of the CDR3: TGTGCCAGCAGTGACCTACTGACAGGCTCCTACAATGAGCAGTTCTTC.

This clonotype came up many times. This chain links TRBV7-9 with TRBJ1-3; D remains ambiguous. Germline V gives CDR1 SEHNR, CDR2 FQNEAQ (reference sequence). The CDR3 sequence is 13 residues long. Trimming pared 3 bases from V and 4 bases from J, leaving 7 bases between. The DNA for the CDR3 is TGTGCCAGCAGCTTGGGATTGGGAAACACCATATATTTT. This translates into CASSLGLGNTIYF. The variable domain in full, with the rest retrieved from reference TRBV7-9 and TRBJ1-3, is DTGVSQNPRHKITKRGQNVTFRCDPISEHNRLYWYRQTLGQGPEFLTYFQNEAQLEKSRLLSDRFSAERPKGSFSTLEIQRTEQGDSAMYLCASSLGLGNTIYFGEGSWLTVV.

The chain employs TRBV5-1 and TRBJ1-1; TRBD1 is a possible D gene (6 bases). Between the trimmed V and J ends, which lost 5 bases and 3 bases, there was a span of 20 bases. The CDR3 has 16 amino acids. Germline CDR1 is SGHRS and CDR2 is YFSETQ. CDR3: CASSFSGGWSDTEAFF. CDR3 sequence (DNA): TGCGCCAGCAGTTTCTCCGGGGGCTGGTCGGACACTGAAGCTTTCTTT.

The chain joins TRBV5-1 to TRBJ2-1; 13 nucleotides agree with TRBD2. The CDR3 loop spans 22 amino acids. The ends lost 1 base at V and 1 base at J; junction bases unmatched: 17. Germline V lookup: CDR1 SGHRS, CDR2 YFSETQ. The CDR3 nucleotides read TGCGCCAGCAGCTTGAGGGCTTATCTATGGACTAGCGGGGGCCCTTCCTACAATGAGCAGTTCTTC. Encoded protein: CASSLRAYLWTSGGPSYNEQFF.

This clonotype was seen ten or more times. The chain carries TRBV20-1 and TRBJ2-3; D is ambiguous. The CDR3 contains 11 residues. Trimming removed 0 bases at V and 6 bases at J, with 4 bases between. The V gene's germline CDR1 is DFQATT and CDR2 SNEGSKA (reference sequence). The CDR3 sequence is CSARDWDTQYF. The DNA of the CDR3 is TGCAGTGCTAGAGATTGGGATACGCAGTATTTT.

There are many counts of this clonotype. The rearrangement joins TRBV27 to TRBJ2-3; 7 nucleotides align to TRBD1. After removal of 7 bases from V and 0 bases from J, the junction contained 13 bases not matched to a gene. The CDR3 totals 17 residues. In germline, CDR1 is MNHEY, CDR2 SMNVEV (reference sequence). The CDR3, as DNA: TGTGCCAGCACGTTCTTAGGGGGCTGGCGGAGCACAGATACGCAGTATTTT. It codes for CASTFLGGWRSTDTQYF.

This clonotype occurred a few times. The rearrangement joins TRBV20-1 to TRBJ2-3; 10 bases agree with TRBD2. The CDR3 length is 14 residues. V shed 4 bases, J shed 4 bases, and the junction held 5 bases outside the gene matches. The germline V gene has CDR1 DFQATT and CDR2 SNEGSKA (reference sequence). The chain's CDR3 is CSANTSGVPDTQYF. CDR3 nucleotides: TGCAGTGCTAATACTAGCGGGGTCCCAGATACGCAGTATTTT.

This clonotype was seen only a few times. The chain links TRBV20-1 to TRBJ1-5, with D hard to call. There are 15 residues in the CDR3. CDR1 and CDR2 (germline): DFQATT, SNEGSKA (reference sequence). The ends were cut back, 1 base at V and 7 bases at J, with 17 bases in the middle. The CDR3 protein is CSARGHGGMMQPQHF. The CDR3 nucleotides read TGCAGTGCTAGAGGTCACGGAGGTATGATGCAGCCCCAGCATTTT.

This clonotype was detected many times. V is TRBV29-1 and J is TRBJ1-2; D is unclear. This CDR3 comprises 14 residues. The V gene lost 5 bases and the J gene lost 6 bases, with 19 bases spanning the gap. CDR1 SQVTM and CDR2 ANQGSEA come from the germline V gene. The chain's CDR3 is CSVSFLKGSDGYTF. For the CDR3, the DNA is TGCAGCGTTAGTTTTCTTAAAGGATCGGATGGCTACACCTTC.

This clonotype turned up a few times. The chain couples TRBV10-3 to TRBJ1-2; unclear D gene. Trimming removed 9 bases at V and 3 bases at J, with 14 bases between. The CDR3 has 13 amino acids. The germline CDR1 and CDR2 sequences are ENHRY and SYGVKD. In DNA form, the CDR3 reads TGTGCCATAGGCTCCCGCGGAGACTATGGCTACACCTTC. It translates to CAIGSRGDYGYTF.

This clonotype was picked up a small number of times. This rearrangement joins TRBV12-3 or TRBV12-4 to TRBJ1-2; unclear D gene. The CDR3 extends over 12 amino acids. Trimming stripped 5 bases from V and 1 base from J, with 5 bases between. The CDR3 spells CASSTINYGYTF. CDR3 coding DNA: TGTGCCAGCAGTACTATTAACTATGGCTACACCTTC.

This clonotype has ten or more counts. The V and J genes are TRBV5-1 and TRBJ2-7; perhaps TRBD2 as D (6 bases). This CDR3 has 14 amino acids. Per germline, CDR1 SGHRS and CDR2 YFSETQ. The V and J ends lost 10 bases and 0 bases respectively, with 17 bases between them. The CDR3 here is CAVGSGTLSYEQYV. The CDR3 nucleotides read TGCGCCGTCGGTTCCGGGACTCTCTCCTACGAGCAGTACGTC.

The table lists this clonotype with many counts. The chain carries TRBV7-9 and TRBJ1-2; D gene uncertain. Trimming took off 4 bases at V and 4 bases at J, with 13 bases between the two ends. Germline-derived CDR1 and CDR2 are SEHNR and FQNEAQ (reference sequence). The CDR3 has 14 residues. DNA for the CDR3: TGTGCCAGCAGCTCCGCCGGTAGGAGCTATGGCTACACCTTC. Translation gives CASSSAGRSYGYTF.